A single sample gave rise to the 23 T cell receptor beta chains below, sequenced in a study of blood T cell repertoires in COVID-19. Sequenced by immunoSEQ multiplex PCR; TCRdb stores in-frame clones only, minus some. In the table there are about 210,000 clones, about 84% of which are singletons. Sequenced: peripheral blood. Receptor source: a woman aged 80 or over with COVID-19, enrolled during active disease.

The rearrangement joins TRBV6-7 to TRBJ2-7; D unclear. TRBV6-7 falls under the ORF class, with uncertain function. Trimming took off 7 bases at V and 3 bases at J, with 10 bases between the two ends. The CDR3 totals 12 residues. The CDR3 loop is CASTAESYEQYF. CDR3 sequence (DNA): TGTGCCAGCACCGCAGAAAGCTACGAGCAGTACTTC.

The chain employs TRBV27 and TRBJ2-5, with D maybe TRBD1 (6 bases). Trimming took 3 bases from V and 5 from J, leaving 10 bases between them. The CDR3 extends over 13 amino acids. Germline V gene lookup returns CDR1 MNHEY and CDR2 SMNVEV (reference sequence). The CDR3 DNA is TGTGCCAGCAGTTTCAGTAGGGGGGAGACCCAGTACTTC. Protein product: CASSFSRGETQYF.

V is TRBV9 and J is TRBJ2-3; 9 bases agree with TRBD1. This CDR3 spans 15 amino acids. In germline, CDR1 is SGDLS, CDR2 YYNGEE. With V trimmed by 4 bases and J by 3 bases, 6 bases remained unmatched. Here the CDR3 DNA reads TGTGCCAGCAGCACCTCCGGGACAGGGACAGATACGCAGTATTTT. It encodes CASSTSGTGTDTQYF.

The chain is built from TRBV5-1 and TRBJ2-7; a possible D gene is TRBD2 (5 bases). V gave up 6 bases and J gave up 3 bases, with 16 bases separating them. The CDR3 is 14 residues long. Per the germline V gene, CDR1 is SGHRS and CDR2 is YFSETQ. The CDR3 region is CASTLAGHVYEQYF. CDR3 in DNA: TGCGCCAGCACTTTGGCGGGTCACGTCTACGAGCAGTACTTC.

V usage is TRBV7-8 and J usage is TRBJ1-5, with D maybe TRBD1 (5 bases). This CDR3 is built from 16 residues. Trimming stripped 5 bases from V and 4 bases from J, with 18 bases between. Germline CDR1 reads SGHVS; CDR2 reads FQNEAQ. The chain's CDR3 is CASSPLGTGPNQPQHF. DNA of the CDR3: TGTGCCAGCAGCCCGCTGGGAACAGGACCAAATCAGCCCCAGCATTTT.

V and J are TRBV29-1 and TRBJ1-4; D is undetermined. This CDR3 has 11 amino acids. Between the trimmed V and J ends, which lost 7 bases and 6 bases, there was a span of 9 bases. Germline V gene sequence: CDR1 SQVTM, CDR2 ANQGSEA. The CDR3 region is CSASVYEKLFF. The CDR3 DNA reads as TGCAGCGCCTCCGTGTATGAAAAACTGTTTTTT.

The genes are TRBV5-1 and TRBJ2-1; 8 nucleotides match TRBD2. V trimming: 0 bases; J trimming: 3 bases; junction bases outside the gene matches: 11. The CDR3 spans 18 residues. Germline assignment: CDR1 SGHRS and CDR2 YFSETQ. DNA for the CDR3: TGCGCCAGCAGCTTGGCTCGGGAGGGGAGCGGTTACTACAATGAGCAGTTCTTC. It codes for CASSLAREGSGYYNEQFF.

This clone was counted only a few times. This chain joins TRBV19 and TRBJ1-5; TRBD1 matches 7 bases. J lost 4 bases, V lost 6 bases, and 9 bases had no gene match. CDR1 is LNHDA and CDR2 is SQIVND in the germline V gene (reference sequence). The CDR3 spans 15 residues. The CDR3 reads CASRNMGQYNQPQHF. In DNA, the CDR3 is TGTGCCAGTAGGAACATGGGACAGTATAATCAGCCCCAGCATTTT.

The CDR3 sequence is CASKPGQRSNQPQHF. The DNA for the CDR3 is TGTGCCAGCAAACCGGGACAGAGAAGCAATCAGCCCCAGCATTTT. The J gene is TRBJ1-5, the V gene TRBV6-5, with 7 bases fitting TRBD1. Germline CDR1 reads MNHEY; CDR2 reads SVGAGI. This CDR3 region has 15 residues. With 7 bases clipped from V and 1 base from J, the junction kept 7 bases outside the gene matches.

The gene calls are TRBV18 and TRBJ1-2; D ambiguous. Germline V gene sequence: CDR1 KGHSH, CDR2 LQKENI. The CDR3 is 15 amino acids. V shed 3 bases and J shed 8 bases, with 19 bases lying between them. CDR3 nucleotides: TGTGCCAGCTCACCTGCCCAGGTCATGGCCAACGGCTACACCTTC. Translating gives CASSPAQVMANGYTF.

The chain employs TRBV18 and TRBJ2-1; 8 nucleotides line up with TRBD1. There are 13 residues in the CDR3. Losses at the gene ends were 3 bases for V and 7 bases for J; bases not matched to a gene: 2. Per germline, CDR1 KGHSH and CDR2 LQKENI. The CDR3 DNA sequence: TGTGCCAGCTCACCTGGGACAGGAAATGAGCAGTTCTTC. Protein product: CASSPGTGNEQFF.

The chain links TRBV6-4 to TRBJ1-5, with TRBD1 as a possible D gene (5 bases). The CDR3 is 14 amino acids. V was trimmed by 10 bases and J by 5 bases, leaving 18 bases between them. Germline V gives CDR1 MRHNA, CDR2 SNTAGT. The CDR3 DNA reads as TGTGCCACGGGGACTCTAGCTTGTTATCAGCCCCAGCATTTT. Residues: CATGTLACYQPQHF.

The chain combines TRBV5-1 with TRBJ2-7; D is perhaps TRBD1 (6 bases). The germline gives CDR1 SGHRS, CDR2 YFSETQ. CDR3 length: 14 residues. The ends were cut back, 0 bases at V and 7 bases at J, with 14 bases in the middle. The DNA for the CDR3 is TGCGCCAGCAGCTTGGTTGCAGGGGCTATGGAGCAGTACTTC. Translated: CASSLVAGAMEQYF. Full variable domain (missing parts from reference TRBV5-1 and TRBJ2-7): KAGVTQTPRYLIKTRGQQVTLSCSPISGHRSVSWYQQTPGQGLQFLFEYFSETQRNKGNFPGRFSGRQFSNSRSEMNVSTLELGDSALYLCASSLVAGAMEQYFGPGTRLTVT.

This clone was seen more than once but under ten times. This rearrangement joins TRBV12-5 to TRBJ2-3; D is perhaps TRBD2 (5 bases). This CDR3 spans 16 amino acids. Germline CDR1 and CDR2: LGHNT and FRNRAP. V lost 2 bases and J lost 1, with 13 bases in between. The CDR3 region is CASGLSWVEGTDTQYF. The CDR3 DNA sequence: TGTGCTAGTGGTTTGAGCTGGGTGGAGGGCACAGATACGCAGTATTTT.

The table lists this clone with a count of one. The chain recombines TRBV9 with TRBJ2-5, with D perhaps matching TRBD2 (6 bases). Trimming removed 4 bases from V and 5 bases from J, with 24 bases in between. Germline lookup yields CDR1 SGDLS and CDR2 YYNGEE. CDR3 length equals 17 residues. CDR3 loop: CASSPGGSSTTMETQYF. The CDR3 coding sequence is TGTGCCAGCAGCCCAGGAGGGTCGAGTACTACGATGGAGACCCAGTACTTC.

V and J are TRBV9 and TRBJ2-5; perhaps TRBD2 as D (7 bases). The CDR3 is made up of 14 amino acids. Looked up from germline, CDR1 is SGDLS and CDR2 is YYNGEE. The germline V and J ends were trimmed by 3 bases and 1 base, with 10 bases remaining between them. DNA of the CDR3: TGTGCCAGCAGCGCGGGGGGCGGCCAAGAGACCCAGTACTTC. Its translation is CASSAGGGQETQYF.

The chain links TRBV19 to TRBJ1-2; weak D call: TRBD1 (5 bases). V shed 4 bases and J shed 3 bases, with 12 bases lying between them. Germline loops: CDR1 LNHDA, CDR2 SQIVND (reference sequence). The CDR3 is 14 residues long. The CDR3 region is CASSRDGGYYGYTF. The DNA for the CDR3 is TGTGCCAGTAGTAGAGACGGGGGATACTATGGCTACACCTTC.

The chain employs TRBV10-2 and TRBJ1-1; 7 bases agree with TRBD1. The CDR3 consists of 15 residues. Germline V gene data show CDR1 as WSHSY and CDR2 as SAAADI. V lost 7 bases to trimming and J lost 0 bases; unmatched junction nucleotides: 8. The CDR3 loop reads CASTPQGSMNTEAFF. The DNA of the CDR3 is TGCGCCAGCACTCCACAGGGGAGTATGAACACTGAAGCTTTCTTT.

In this sample, this clone turned up many times. V gene TRBV24-1 combines with J gene TRBJ1-5, with D uncertain. Trimming shortened V by 3 bases and J by 6 bases, and 5 bases separated the two germline ends. Germline V gene lookup returns CDR1 KGHDR and CDR2 SFDVKD. The CDR3 sequence is 12 residues long. This CDR3 is CATSDDIQPQHF. Here the CDR3 DNA reads TGTGCCACCAGTGATGACATTCAGCCCCAGCATTTT.

This chain uses TRBV28 with TRBJ2-2; D might be TRBD1 (5 bases). The CDR3 totals 13 residues. The V gene's germline CDR1 is MDHEN and CDR2 SYDVKM. The V gene lost 7 bases and the J gene lost 2 bases, with 8 bases spanning the gap. This chain's CDR3 is CASIRENTGELFF. CDR3 nucleotides: TGTGCCAGCATCAGGGAAAACACCGGGGAGCTGTTTTTT. Variable domain in full (rest from reference TRBV28 and TRBJ2-2): DVKVTQSSRYLVKRTGEKVFLECVQDMDHENMFWYRQDPGLGLRLIYFSYDVKMKEKGDIPEGYSVSREKKERFSLILESASTNQTSMYLCASIRENTGELFFGEGSRLTVL.

The J gene is TRBJ2-7, the V gene TRBV10-3; 13 nucleotides match TRBD2. The length of the CDR3 is 16 residues. Germline lookup yields CDR1 ENHRY and CDR2 SYGVKD. J was trimmed by 5 bases and V by 0 bases; bases with no gene match: 4. Here the CDR3 DNA reads TGTGCCATCAGTGAGTCACTAGCGGGAGGGAGGGACGAGCAGTACTTC. This sequence encodes CAISESLAGGRDEQYF.

The CDR3 DNA reads TGTGCCAGCGTTTCGGGACAGGGAAGAGCTAACTATGGCTACACCTTC. It translates to CASVSGQGRANYGYTF. V is TRBV19 and J is TRBJ1-2; TRBD1 aligns across 9 bases. The CDR3 contains 16 residues. V lost 9 bases and J lost 0; bases outside the gene matches: 11. The germline gives CDR1 LNHDA, CDR2 SQIVND (reference sequence).

The V and J genes are TRBV6-2 or TRBV6-3 and TRBJ1-2, with D unresolved. The CDR3 consists of 11 residues. Germline V gives CDR1 MNHEY, CDR2 SVGEGT. Trimming left V 8 bases short and J 5 bases short, with 9 bases between. CDR3 DNA: TGTGCCAGCGGTTGGGCGTATGGCTACACCTTC. Translating it yields CASGWAYGYTF.